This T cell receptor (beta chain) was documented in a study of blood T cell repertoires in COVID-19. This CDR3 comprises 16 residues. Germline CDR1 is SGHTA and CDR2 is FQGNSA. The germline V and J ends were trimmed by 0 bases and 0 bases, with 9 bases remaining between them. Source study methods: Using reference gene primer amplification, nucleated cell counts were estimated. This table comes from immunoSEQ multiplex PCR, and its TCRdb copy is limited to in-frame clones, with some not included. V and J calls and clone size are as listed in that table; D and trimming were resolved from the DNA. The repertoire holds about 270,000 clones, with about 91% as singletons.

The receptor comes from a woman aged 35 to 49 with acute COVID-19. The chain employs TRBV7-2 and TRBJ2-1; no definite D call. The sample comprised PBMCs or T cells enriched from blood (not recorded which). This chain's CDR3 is CASSLAVTSSYNEQFF. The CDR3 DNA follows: TGTGCCAGCAGCTTAGCGGTTACGAGCTCCTACAATGAGCAGTTCTTC.